The 20 T cell receptor beta chains reported below all come from one sample, sequenced in a study of cytomegalovirus exposure and HLA in healthy donors. Vbeta (60) and Jbeta (13) primers were used in the PCR. Only in-frame clones appear in the TCRdb table, and some are missing; sequencing was by immunoSEQ multiplex PCR. The table includes some 170,000 clones, roughly four fifths detected once. Specimen: PBMCs. The receptors shown here come from a girl aged 2 to 9 in good health and CMV-seropositive.

The chain recombines TRBV2 with TRBJ2-7; 7 bases are a match to TRBD2. The trim removed 8 bases at V and 0 bases at J, leaving 4 bases unmatched. Per germline, CDR1 SNHLY and CDR2 FYNNEI. The CDR3 runs 13 residues. CDR3 in amino acids: CASGRESSYEQYF. DNA of the CDR3: TGTGCCAGCGGGAGGGAGAGCTCCTACGAGCAGTACTTC.

The V and J genes are TRBV30 and TRBJ1-4, with no clear D. V lost 5 bases and J 8 bases, leaving 15 bases between the germline ends. Germline CDR1 and CDR2: GTSNPN and SVGIG (reference sequence). The CDR3 has 13 residues. The CDR3 coding sequence is TGTGCCTGGTCAATGCGGGTCGGGGAAAAACTGTTTTTT. Translation gives CAWSMRVGEKLFF.

This sequence joins TRBV6-6 and TRBJ1-5; 9 bases map to TRBD1. Trimming took 9 bases from V and 7 from J; bases not matched to a gene: 7. The CDR3 consists of 13 residues. CDR1 and CDR2 from the germline V gene are MNHNY and SVGAGI (reference sequence). In nucleotides, the CDR3 is TGTGCCAGTGGGGACAGGGCCGGACAGCCCCAGCATTTT. Its translation is CASGDRAGQPQHF.

The chain uses TRBV5-4 and TRBJ1-1, with 7 bases lining up with TRBD1. The CDR3 is 13 residues long. Germline V gene lookup returns CDR1 SGHNT and CDR2 YYREEE (reference sequence). V trimming: 4 bases; J trimming: 9 bases; junction bases outside the gene matches: 9. The CDR3 coding sequence is TGTGCCAGCAGCGACAATAGGGACAGTAAAGCTTTCTTT. Amino acids: CASSDNRDSKAFF.

The chain has TRBV7-6 and TRBJ2-3; 8 nucleotides align to TRBD2. The CDR3 covers 15 residues. Germline V lookup: CDR1 SGHVS, CDR2 FNYEAQ. Trimming cost V 5 bases and J 3 bases; bases outside gene matches: 7. The CDR3 is CASSQRAGATDTQYF. The CDR3 coding sequence is TGTGCCAGCAGCCAAAGAGCGGGAGCGACAGATACGCAGTATTTT.

This clone was counted a single time. The genes are TRBV9 and TRBJ1-2; possibly TRBD1 for D (6 bases). This CDR3 has 17 amino acids. Germline CDR1 and CDR2: SGDLS and YYNGEE. V lost 2 bases to trimming and J lost 6 bases, with 23 bases between them. The CDR3 DNA reads as TGTGCCAGCAGCGTTACTAACGATGTTCGGGGGGCAAATGGCTACACCTTC. Translation gives CASSVTNDVRGANGYTF.

The table lists this clone with a count of one. This chain uses TRBV21-1 with TRBJ1-2; the DNA was not compared with TRBD1, the D call given in the table. TRBV21-1 is shown as a pseudogene. The CDR3 consists of 13 residues. This CDR3 reads CATADRESYGYTF. The CDR3 DNA reads TGTGCCACCGCAGACAGGGAGAGTTATGGCTACACCTTC.

The chain links TRBV7-2 to TRBJ2-7; D might be TRBD1 (5 bases). V was clipped by 1 base and J by 2 bases, with 15 bases between them. In germline, CDR1 is SGHTA, CDR2 FQGNSA. The CDR3 length is 16 residues. The CDR3 DNA sequence: TGTGCCAGCAGCTTAGGGTGGCAGGGTCTAACCTACGAGCAGTACTTC. It yields the protein CASSLGWQGLTYEQYF.

J is TRBJ2-3 and V is TRBV18; TRBD1 agrees at 10 bases. V lost 0 bases and J lost 0; bases outside the gene matches: 3. Looked up from germline, CDR1 is KGHSH and CDR2 is LQKENI. The CDR3 runs 17 residues. The CDR3 loop reads CASSPPQGQGSTDTQYF. The CDR3 nucleotides read TGTGCCAGCTCACCACCGCAGGGACAGGGGAGCACAGATACGCAGTATTTT.

This clone appeared a few times. One end of the junction does not line up with germline, which may come from a read error. The rearrangement uses TRBV29-1 and TRBJ2-1; 16 bases match TRBD2. The CDR3 extends over 17 amino acids. Germline loops: CDR1 SQVTM, CDR2 ANQGSEA. The CDR3 spells CSIEGLAGGPSGNEQFF. The CDR3 DNA reads as TGCAGCATTGAGGGACTAGCGGGAGGGCCCTCTGGGAATGAGCAGTTCTTC.

The chain couples TRBV28 to TRBJ1-4, with TRBD1 matching 9 bases. J gave up 10 bases and V 2 bases, and 11 bases lay outside the gene matches. This CDR3 spans 16 amino acids. Looked up from germline, CDR1 is MDHEN and CDR2 is SYDVKM. CDR3 in amino acids: CASSLQDGTGSGKLFF. CDR3 DNA: TGTGCCAGCAGTTTACAGGACGGGACAGGGAGTGGAAAACTGTTTTTT. The full variable domain, completed using reference TRBV28 and TRBJ1-4, is DVKVTQSSRYLVKRTGEKVFLECVQDMDHENMFWYRQDPGLGLRLIYFSYDVKMKEKGDIPEGYSVSREKKERFSLILESASTNQTSMYLCASSLQDGTGSGKLFFGSGTQLSVL.

The chain couples TRBV30 to TRBJ2-4, with 7 bases fitting TRBD2. Trimming cost V 3 bases and J 3 bases; bases outside gene matches: 5. The CDR3 contains 14 residues. Germline V gene sequence: CDR1 GTSNPN, CDR2 SVGIG (reference sequence). The chain's CDR3 is CAWSLGGGKNIQYF. DNA for the CDR3: TGTGCCTGGAGCCTGGGGGGGGGCAAAAACATTCAGTACTTC.

The chain recombines TRBV13 with TRBJ2-7; 8 bases line up with TRBD1. V shed 0 bases, J shed 1 base, and the junction held 5 bases outside the gene matches. From germline, CDR1 is PRHDT and CDR2 FYEKMQ (reference sequence). The CDR3 totals 16 residues. The CDR3 region is CASSLGPGQASYEQYF. The CDR3 region has the DNA TGTGCCAGCAGCTTAGGACCGGGACAGGCGTCCTACGAGCAGTACTTC.

The V and J genes are TRBV7-6 and TRBJ2-1, with 8 bases lining up with TRBD1. Germline assignment: CDR1 SGHVS and CDR2 FNYEAQ. The CDR3 has 15 residues. Trimming cost V 4 bases and J 2 bases; bases outside gene matches: 4. The CDR3 DNA is TGTGCCAGCAGCTCGACAGGGGTCACCTACAATGAGCAGTTCTTC. This gives the protein CASSSTGVTYNEQFF.

The rearrangement uses TRBV7-9 and TRBJ1-3; D gene unclear. Trimming stripped 2 bases from V and 3 bases from J, with 14 bases between. There are 16 residues in the CDR3. Germline lookup yields CDR1 SEHNR and CDR2 FQNEAQ (reference sequence). The CDR3 region is CASSLPGSGSGNTIYF. The DNA of the CDR3 is TGTGCCAGCAGCTTACCTGGCAGTGGGAGTGGAAACACCATATATTTT. Using reference TRBV7-9 and TRBJ1-3 for the parts outside the CDR3, the full variable domain is DTGVSQNPRHKITKRGQNVTFRCDPISEHNRLYWYRQTLGQGPEFLTYFQNEAQLEKSRLLSDRFSAERPKGSFSTLEIQRTEQGDSAMYLCASSLPGSGSGNTIYFGEGSWLTVV.

The chain couples TRBV6-5 to TRBJ1-4; 9 nucleotides line up with TRBD1. This CDR3 region has 14 residues. Germline values: CDR1 MNHEY, CDR2 SVGAGI. V lost 4 bases and J lost 5; bases outside the gene matches: 2. The CDR3 loop is CASSWTGENEKLFF. For the CDR3, the DNA is TGTGCCAGCAGTTGGACAGGGGAAAATGAAAAACTGTTTTTT.

This sequence joins TRBV2 and TRBJ1-5, with TRBD1 matching over 8 bases. Germline V CDR1 and CDR2: SNHLY, FYNNEI. The ends lost 4 bases at V and 7 bases at J; junction bases unmatched: 9. CDR3 length: 15 residues. CDR3 nucleotides: TGTGCCAGCAGTGTTTCATTCAGGGGGCAACAGCCCCAGCATTTT. Translation: CASSVSFRGQQPQHF.

This chain links TRBV28 with TRBJ1-5; TRBD1 matches at 8 bases. The V segment lost 6 bases and the J segment 7 bases; nucleotides outside the gene matches: 11. Germline V gene sequence: CDR1 MDHEN, CDR2 SYDVKM. The length of the CDR3 is 15 residues. CDR3 sequence reads: CASRYLTGVGQPQHF. The CDR3 coding sequence is TGTGCCAGCAGGTATTTGACAGGGGTAGGGCAGCCCCAGCATTTT.

The chain is built from TRBV5-1 and TRBJ2-5; D perhaps matches TRBD1 (6 bases). V shed 3 bases and J shed 5 bases, with 17 bases lying between them. Germline CDR1 reads SGHRS; CDR2 reads YFSETQ. The CDR3 consists of 15 residues. DNA for the CDR3: TGCGCCAGCAGCTGGGGGTTTGGGGGCATGGAGACCCAGTACTTC. Translating it yields CASSWGFGGMETQYF.

V is TRBV6-1 and J is TRBJ1-3; D unclear. Per germline, CDR1 MNHNS and CDR2 SASEGT. The CDR3 is made up of 14 amino acids. Trimming left V 2 bases short and J 0 bases short, with 5 bases between. In nucleotides, the CDR3 is TGTGCCAGCAGTGAATGGAGCTCTGGAAACACCATATATTTT. Amino acids: CASSEWSSGNTIYF.